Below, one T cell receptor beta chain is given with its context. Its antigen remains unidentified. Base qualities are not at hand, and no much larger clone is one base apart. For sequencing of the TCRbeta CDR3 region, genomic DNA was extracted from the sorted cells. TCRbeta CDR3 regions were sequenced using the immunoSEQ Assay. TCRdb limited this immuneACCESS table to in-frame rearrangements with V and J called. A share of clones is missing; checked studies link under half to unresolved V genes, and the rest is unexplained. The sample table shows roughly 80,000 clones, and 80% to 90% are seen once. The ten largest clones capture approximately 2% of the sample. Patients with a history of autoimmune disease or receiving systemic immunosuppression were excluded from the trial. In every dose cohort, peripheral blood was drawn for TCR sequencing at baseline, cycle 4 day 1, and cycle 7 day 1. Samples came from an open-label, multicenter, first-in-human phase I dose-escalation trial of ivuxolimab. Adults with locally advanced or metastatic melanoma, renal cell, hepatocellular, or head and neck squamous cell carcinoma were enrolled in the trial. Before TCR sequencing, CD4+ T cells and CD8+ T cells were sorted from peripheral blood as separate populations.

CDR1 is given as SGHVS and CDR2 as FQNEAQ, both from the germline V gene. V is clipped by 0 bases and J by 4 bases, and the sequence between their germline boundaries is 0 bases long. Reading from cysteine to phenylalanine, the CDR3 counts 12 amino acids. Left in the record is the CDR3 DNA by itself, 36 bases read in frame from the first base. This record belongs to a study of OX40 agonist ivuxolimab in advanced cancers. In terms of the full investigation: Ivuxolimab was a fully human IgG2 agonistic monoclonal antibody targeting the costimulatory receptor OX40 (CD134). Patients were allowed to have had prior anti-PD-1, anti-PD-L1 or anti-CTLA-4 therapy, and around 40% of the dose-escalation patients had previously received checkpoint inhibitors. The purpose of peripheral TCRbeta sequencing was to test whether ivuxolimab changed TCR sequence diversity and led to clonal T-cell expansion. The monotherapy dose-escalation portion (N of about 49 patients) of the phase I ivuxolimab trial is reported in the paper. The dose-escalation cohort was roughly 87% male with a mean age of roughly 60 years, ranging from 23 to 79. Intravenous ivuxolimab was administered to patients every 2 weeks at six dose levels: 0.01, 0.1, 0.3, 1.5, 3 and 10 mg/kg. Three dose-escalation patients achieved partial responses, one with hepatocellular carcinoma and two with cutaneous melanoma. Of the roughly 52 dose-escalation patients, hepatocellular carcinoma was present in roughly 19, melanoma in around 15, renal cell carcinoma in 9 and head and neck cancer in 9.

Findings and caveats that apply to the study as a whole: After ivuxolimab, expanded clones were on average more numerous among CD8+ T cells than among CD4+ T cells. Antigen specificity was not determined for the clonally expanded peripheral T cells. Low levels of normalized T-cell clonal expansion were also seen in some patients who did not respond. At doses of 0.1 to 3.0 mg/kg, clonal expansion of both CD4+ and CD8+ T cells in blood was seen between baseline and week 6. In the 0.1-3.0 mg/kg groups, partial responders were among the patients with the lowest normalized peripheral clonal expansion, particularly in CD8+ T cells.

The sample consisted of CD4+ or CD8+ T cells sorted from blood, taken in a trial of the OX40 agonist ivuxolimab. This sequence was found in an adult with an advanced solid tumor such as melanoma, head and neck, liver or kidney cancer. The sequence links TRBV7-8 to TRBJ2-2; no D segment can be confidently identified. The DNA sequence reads TGTGCCAGCAGCTTAGCCACCGGGGAGCTGTTTTTT. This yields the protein CASSLATGELFF.